The 13 T cell receptor beta chains presented below share a single source sample, sequenced in a study of T cells in Graves' hyperthyroidism and ophthalmopathy (dated by TCRdb to between 2018 and 2020). Library generation was performed with multiplex PCR. For sequencing, an Illumina HiSeq 2000 was employed. Amplification of TCR beta CDR3 regions was carried out from RNA transcripts. The TCR CDR3 was subjected to a first round of RT-PCR using the HTBI primer set and the Qiagen OneStep RT-PCR kit. TCRdb ran its own pipeline on the public reads, namely fastp trimming at Q25 and MiXCR clone calling, and kept in-frame beta chains. Rows with one shared CDR3 protein collapse into an entry with the most common genes and DNA. The sample profile shows about 600,000 distinct CDR3 sequences; approximately 15% of them were found once. The top ten hold roughly 6.9% of the sample. The sequenced sample consisted of blood. The receptors were sampled from a woman in her late teens or twenties with Graves' ophthalmopathy.

V usage is TRBV19 and J usage is TRBJ2-1, with 8 bases lining up with TRBD2. The germline gives CDR1 LNHDA, CDR2 SQIVND (reference sequence). The length of the CDR3 is 18 residues. J lost 0 bases, V lost 1 base, and 8 bases had no gene match. The CDR3 protein is CASSIGLAGLSSYNEQFF. The CDR3 coding sequence is TGTGCCAGTAGTATAGGGCTAGCGGGTCTCAGCTCCTACAATGAGCAGTTCTTC.

This chain uses TRBV6-1 with TRBJ2-5; TRBD1 is a possible D gene (6 bases). The CDR3 has 15 amino acids. V gave up 6 bases and J gave up 1 base, with 15 bases separating them. Germline V lookup: CDR1 MNHNS, CDR2 SASEGT. The CDR3 sequence is CASSSPGVLQETQYF. The DNA of the CDR3 is TGTGCCAGCAGCTCGCCAGGGGTCCTCCAAGAGACCCAGTACTTC.

This clonotype turned up a few times. V usage is TRBV6-1 and J usage is TRBJ2-1; D ambiguous. The CDR3 length is 15 residues. The germline V gene encodes CDR1 MNHNS and CDR2 SASEGT. V shed 3 bases and J shed 4 bases, with 13 bases lying between them. The CDR3 region is CASSDIGGTYNEQFF. The DNA for the CDR3 is TGTGCCAGCAGTGACATTGGCGGTACTTACAATGAGCAGTTCTTC.

This clonotype has at least ten counts. This chain connects TRBV29-1 to TRBJ2-4; no reliable D call. Trimming stripped 4 bases from V and 10 bases from J, with 11 bases between. CDR1 is SQVTM, CDR2 ANQGSEA, per germline. The CDR3 extends over 11 amino acids. CDR3 coding DNA: TGCAGCGTTGCAAGGGCGGAGATTCAGTACTTC. This encodes CSVARAEIQYF.

This clonotype was counted a few times. The chain recombines TRBV4-1 with TRBJ1-5, with 8 bases that match TRBD1. The CDR3 covers 17 residues. The germline CDR1 and CDR2 sequences are MGHRA and YSYEKL. Unmatched junction bases numbered 5, after V lost 0 bases and J lost 1 base. The CDR3 nucleotides are TGCGCCAGCAGCCAAGATGGACAGGGAAGAAGCAATCAGCCCCAGCATTTT. Translated, it gives CASSQDGQGRSNQPQHF.

Many counts were recorded for this clonotype. V is TRBV20-1 and J is TRBJ1-6; D possibly corresponds to TRBD1 (6 bases). Trimming took off 1 base at V and 11 bases at J, with 6 bases between the two ends. The germline V gene has CDR1 DFQATT and CDR2 SNEGSKA (reference sequence). This CDR3 contains 11 residues. This chain's CDR3 is CSARGTAPLHF. CDR3 coding DNA: TGCAGTGCTAGAGGGACAGCACCCCTCCACTTT.

This clonotype was detected only a few times. The chain joins TRBV5-6 to TRBJ1-6; 9 bases align to TRBD1. With 0 bases clipped from V and 8 bases from J, the junction kept 12 bases outside the gene matches. CDR3 length: 18 amino acids. Germline V gives CDR1 SGHDT, CDR2 YYEEEE. The CDR3 nucleotides are TGTGCCAGCAGCTTGGCCACGATTGGGACAGGGAGTCATTCACCCCTCCACTTT. It is translated as CASSLATIGTGSHSPLHF.

This clonotype was seen at least ten times. The V call is TRBV12-3 or TRBV12-4, the J call TRBJ2-1; D is undetermined. The CDR3 sequence is 18 residues long. V was trimmed by 7 bases and J by 2 bases, leaving 24 bases between them. Here the CDR3 reads CASTPGVRSATTYNEQFF. The CDR3 DNA is TGTGCCAGCACCCCTGGGGTCCGGTCAGCGACAACCTACAATGAGCAGTTCTTC.

This clonotype was found many times. The chain has TRBV28 and TRBJ2-1; TRBD2 agrees at 14 bases. CDR1 is MDHEN, CDR2 SYDVKM, per germline. V lost 6 bases to trimming and J lost 9 bases; unmatched junction nucleotides: 10. This CDR3 has 16 amino acids. The CDR3 here is CASSPRLAGGPGEQFF. For the CDR3, the DNA is TGTGCCAGCAGCCCCAGACTAGCGGGAGGGCCCGGTGAGCAGTTCTTC.

V usage is TRBV4-3 and J usage is TRBJ1-5; 7 bases are a match to TRBD1. The germline CDR1 and CDR2 sequences are LGHNA and YSLEER. This CDR3 is 16 amino acids long. Unmatched junction bases numbered 10, after V lost 5 bases and J lost 3 bases. CDR3 amino acids: CASSLTRDRDNQPQHF. CDR3 coding DNA: TGCGCCAGCAGCTTAACCCGGGACAGAGACAATCAGCCCCAGCATTTT.

This chain connects TRBV11-3 to TRBJ1-3, with D tentatively TRBD1 (6 bases). CDR1 and CDR2 (germline): SGHNT, YENEEA. V was clipped by 5 bases and J by 0 bases, with 11 bases between them. CDR3 length: 15 residues. CDR3 bases: TGTGCCAGCAGCATCGCAGGGGCCTCTGGAAACACCATATATTTT. Its translation is CASSIAGASGNTIYF.

This clonotype was counted at least ten times. The chain is built from TRBV2 and TRBJ2-5, with D maybe TRBD2 (7 bases). V lost 7 bases and J 5 bases, leaving 17 bases between the germline ends. Germline-derived CDR1 and CDR2 are SNHLY and FYNNEI. This CDR3 contains 14 residues. CDR3 region: CASIGEGGGETQYF. Written as DNA, the CDR3 is TGTGCCAGCATCGGAGAGGGAGGGGGTGAGACCCAGTACTTC.

The rearrangement uses TRBV28 and TRBJ1-1; possibly TRBD1 for D (6 bases). The germline gives CDR1 MDHEN, CDR2 SYDVKM. The CDR3 totals 15 residues. The V gene lost 6 bases and the J gene lost 3 bases, with 17 bases spanning the gap. CDR3 in amino acids: CASSSDGGWDTEAFF. CDR3 DNA sequence: TGTGCCAGCAGCTCGGACGGGGGCTGGGACACTGAAGCTTTCTTT.